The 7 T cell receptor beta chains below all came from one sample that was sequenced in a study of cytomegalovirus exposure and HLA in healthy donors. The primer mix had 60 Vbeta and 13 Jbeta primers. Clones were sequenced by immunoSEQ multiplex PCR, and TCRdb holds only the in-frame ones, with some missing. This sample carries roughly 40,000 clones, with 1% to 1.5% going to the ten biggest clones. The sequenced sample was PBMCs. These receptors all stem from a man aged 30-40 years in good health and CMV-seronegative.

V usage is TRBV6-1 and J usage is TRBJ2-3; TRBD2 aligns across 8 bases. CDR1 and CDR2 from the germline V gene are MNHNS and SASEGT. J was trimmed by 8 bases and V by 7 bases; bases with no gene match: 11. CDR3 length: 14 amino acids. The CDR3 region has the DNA TGTGCCAGCACAGAGCCGGGAGGGCCCGCTACGCAGTATTTT. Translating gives CASTEPGGPATQYF.

The CDR3 DNA reads TGTGCCAGCAGCTCAGCGGGAGAAGGGACCGGGGAGCTGTTTTTT. Protein product: CASSSAGEGTGELFF. The chain joins TRBV7-9 to TRBJ2-2, with TRBD2 matching over 8 bases. The CDR3 length is 15 residues. V lost 4 bases and J lost 5; bases outside the gene matches: 6. The germline V gene encodes CDR1 SEHNR and CDR2 FQNEAQ (reference sequence).

The CDR3: CASSSPRRPGELFF. The CDR3 DNA follows: TGTGCCAGCAGCTCGCCGAGGCGTCCCGGGGAGCTGTTTTTT. The chain joins TRBV9 to TRBJ2-2; D gene unclear. V was clipped by 4 bases and J by 6 bases, with 13 bases between them. Germline CDR1 SGDLS, CDR2 YYNGEE. The CDR3 runs to 14 residues.

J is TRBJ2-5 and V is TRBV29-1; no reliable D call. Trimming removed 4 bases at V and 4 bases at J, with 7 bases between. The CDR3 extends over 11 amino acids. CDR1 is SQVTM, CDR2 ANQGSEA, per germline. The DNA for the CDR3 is TGCAGCGTTGCAGGCGTAGAGACCCAGTACTTC. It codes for CSVAGVETQYF.

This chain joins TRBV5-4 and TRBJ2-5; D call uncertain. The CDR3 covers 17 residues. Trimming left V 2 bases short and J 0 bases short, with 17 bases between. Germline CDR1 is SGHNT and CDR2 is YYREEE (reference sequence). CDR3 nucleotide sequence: TGTGCCAGCAGCTTTGGTGTCCCCCTGGCAGACCAAGAGACCCAGTACTTC. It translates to CASSFGVPLADQETQYF.

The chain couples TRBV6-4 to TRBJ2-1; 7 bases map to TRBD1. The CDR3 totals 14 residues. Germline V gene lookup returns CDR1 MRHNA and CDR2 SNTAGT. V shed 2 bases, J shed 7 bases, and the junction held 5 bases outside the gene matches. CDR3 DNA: TGTGCCAGCAGTGACGGGACAGAGGGTAATGAGCAGTTCTTC. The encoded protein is CASSDGTEGNEQFF.

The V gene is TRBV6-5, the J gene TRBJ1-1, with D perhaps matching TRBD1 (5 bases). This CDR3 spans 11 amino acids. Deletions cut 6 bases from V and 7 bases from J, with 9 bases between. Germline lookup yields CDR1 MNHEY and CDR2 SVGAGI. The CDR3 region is CASSSGGEAFF. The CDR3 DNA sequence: TGTGCCAGCAGCTCGGGGGGTGAAGCTTTCTTT.